The present T cell receptor (beta chain) was sequenced within a study of T cell changes during pregnancy in multiple sclerosis. Data came from immunoSEQ multiplex PCR; TCRdb stores just in-frame clones and leaves some out. The sample carries more than 50,000 clones, roughly nine tenths recorded once. CDR3 length equals 14 residues. V lost 6 bases, J lost 3 bases, and 7 bases stayed unmatched. Per germline, CDR1 ENHRY and CDR2 SYGVKD. The sequence derives from a female donor in good health, enrolled as a control in a pregnancy study. Sequencing was performed on CD4+ T cells from peripheral blood mononuclear cells, taken after pregnancy. The chain is built from TRBV10-3 and TRBJ2-7, with 8 bases aligning to TRBD1. CDR3 DNA sequence: TGTGCCATCAGCACCGGGACAGGAAGCTACGAGCAGTACTTC. Its translation is CAISTGTGSYEQYF.